The entry below describes one T cell receptor (beta chain). The target antigen is unknown. This CDR3 has 16 amino acids. Germline V gives CDR1 SNHLY, CDR2 FYNNEI. J gave up 4 bases and V 4 bases, and 7 bases lay outside the gene matches. The data originate from a study of cytomegalovirus exposure and HLA in healthy donors. Sequencing used immunoSEQ multiplex PCR; TCRdb keeps in-frame clones, though not all of them. The data show hundreds of thousands of clones, roughly 85% seen once. Overall study findings and caveats: In vitro assays verified that a few CMV-associated chains recognized CMV antigens specifically. Altogether, 160 or so TCR beta chains were recorded as cytomegalovirus-associated. One later analysis, an examination of the 100 to 150 validation repertoires, found that first-cohort TCR clusters tended to co-occur in them.

The TCR sequence derives from a woman between 18 and 30 years old in good health and CMV-seronegative. Source material: PBMCs. The chain uses TRBV2 and TRBJ2-5; 12 bases line up with TRBD2. The CDR3 nucleotides are TGTGCCAGCAGTGCCGGACTAGCGGGGCTGGGAGAGACCCAGTACTTC. Amino acids: CASSAGLAGLGETQYF.